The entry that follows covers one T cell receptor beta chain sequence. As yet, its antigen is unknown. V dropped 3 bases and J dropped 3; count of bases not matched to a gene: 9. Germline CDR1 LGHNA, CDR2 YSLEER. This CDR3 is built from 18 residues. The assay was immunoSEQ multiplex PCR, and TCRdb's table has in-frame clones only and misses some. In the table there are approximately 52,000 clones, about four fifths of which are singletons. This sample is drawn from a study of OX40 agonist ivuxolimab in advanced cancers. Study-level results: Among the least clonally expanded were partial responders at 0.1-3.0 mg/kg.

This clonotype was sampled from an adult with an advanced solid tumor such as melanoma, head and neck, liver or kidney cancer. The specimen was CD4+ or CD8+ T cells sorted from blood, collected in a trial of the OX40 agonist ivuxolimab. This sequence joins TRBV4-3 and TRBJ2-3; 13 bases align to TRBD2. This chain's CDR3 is CASSHGLAGEVRTDTQYF. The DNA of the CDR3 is TGCGCCAGCAGCCACGGACTAGCGGGAGAGGTCCGGACAGATACGCAGTATTTT.